These T cell receptor beta chains were read from a single sample in a study of T-cell memory formation after mild COVID-19. MiXCR, run by TCRdb on the 5' RACE reads, gives a single entry per CDR3 protein. The profile covers more than 80,000 distinct CDR3 sequences, with roughly 12% appearing a single time and 27% taken by the ten largest. The sample consisted of PBMCs or a T cell subset sorted from them (not recorded which). These receptors originate from an adult woman who had mild COVID-19 (a few samples of this study predate the infection). Cell type and time point are not known. Both conserved end residues are part of each CDR3. A D gene is named only where the DNA matches it firmly. Size is stated for part of the rows, as once, few or many counts, or as a class when the clone is expanded.

D gene,J gene,V gene,clone size,CDR3 DNA,CDR3 protein
TRBD1,TRBJ2-3,TRBV12-3/TRBV12-4,few,TGTGCCAGCAGTTTTCCGACAGGGGCCTCCACAGATACGCAGTATTTT,CASSFPTGASTDTQYF
.,TRBJ2-3,TRBV7-6,many,TGTGCCAGCAGCATCCACCCCGGCTGGAATACGCAGTATTTT,CASSIHPGWNTQYF
.,TRBJ1-3,TRBV12-3/TRBV12-4,.,TGTGCCAGCTCGGCAGGGGCAGGAAACACCATATATTTT,CASSAGAGNTIYF
TRBD1,TRBJ2-5,TRBV24-1,few,TGTGCCACCACCCGGACAGGGCTAACCCGGGAGACCCAGTACTTC,CATTRTGLTRETQYF
.,TRBJ2-7,TRBV7-2,.,TGTGCCAGCAGCTTAGTCCCCTGGGCCGGACTATACGAGCAGTACTTC,CASSLVPWAGLYEQYF
.,TRBJ2-5,TRBV20-1,.,TGCAGTGCTAGCGGGTACAGGGACGGGAAGACCCAGTACTTC,CSASGYRDGKTQYF
TRBD1,TRBJ2-7,TRBV19,.,TGTGCCAGTAGTTTCGGACAGGGCGAATCCTACGAGCAGTACTTC,CASSFGQGESYEQYF
TRBD2,TRBJ2-1,TRBV7-6,few,TGTGCCAGCGCGACTAGCGGGAGGGGACCGGGGAATGAGCAGTTCTTC,CASATSGRGPGNEQFF
.,TRBJ2-1,TRBV7-6,few,TGTGCCAGCAGCCCCCGTGTGGCTAGCCGTGATATGGGTGAGCAGTTCTTC,CASSPRVASRDMGEQFF
.,TRBJ2-7,TRBV7-2,few,TGTGCCAGCAGCTCCCAGGGTGCCGAGCAGTACTTC,CASSSQGAEQYF
TRBD1,TRBJ1-6,TRBV19,.,TGTGCCAGTAGTCTAGGGACAGGGGGCAGTTCACCCCTCCACTTT,CASSLGTGGSSPLHF
.,TRBJ2-3,TRBV13,.,TGTGCCAGCAGCTTGACAACAGGGGATACGCAGTATTTT,CASSLTTGDTQYF
TRBD1,TRBJ1-2,TRBV4-3,.,TGCGCCAGCAGCCAAGATCGGATACAGGGGGCCCGGGAATATGGCTACACCTTC,CASSQDRIQGAREYGYTF
.,TRBJ2-7,TRBV11-1,.,TGTGCCAGCAGCTTAGTCCGGACGACCTACGAGCAGTACTTC,CASSLVRTTYEQYF